The 17 T cell receptor beta chains listed next were all sequenced from one sample in a study of blood T cells in healthy people across ages (dated by TCRdb to about 2015). Library preparation was by 5' RACE. The sequencing machine was an Illumina HiSeq 2500. The second PCR ran for about 6 to 11 cycles and used a J-beta primer mix along with a sample-barcoded 5' primer. TCRdb redid the processing of the public reads, applying fastp at Q25 and MiXCR, and retained in-frame beta chains. One record per CDR3 amino acid sequence lists the most common genes and DNA. Recorded for this sample are more than 1.4 million distinct CDR3 sequences; about 40% of them occurred a single time. The ten largest clones capture 6.5% to 10% of the sample. The sequencing input was blood. These TCRs come from a woman aged 18-29 years in good health.

This clonotype was counted only a few times. The chain links TRBV3-1 to TRBJ1-2; 8 bases agree with TRBD1. The V and J ends lost 3 bases and 6 bases, in that order; junction bases with no gene match: 6. Germline lookup yields CDR1 LGHDT and CDR2 YNNKEL (reference sequence). The CDR3 runs to 14 residues. Written as DNA, the CDR3 is TGTGCCAGCAGCCACGGACAGGGAGGGAATGGCTACACCTTC. The encoded protein is CASSHGQGGNGYTF.

The sample holds many counts of this clonotype. The rearrangement uses TRBV7-9 and TRBJ2-3, with no clear D. The V end lost 6 bases, the J end lost 0 bases, and 13 bases lay between the germline ends. The length of the CDR3 is 15 residues. The V gene's germline CDR1 is SEHNR and CDR2 FQNEAQ (reference sequence). This CDR3 is CASSLSRGSTDTQYF. The CDR3 DNA reads TGTGCCAGCAGTTTATCTAGAGGCAGCACAGATACGCAGTATTTT.

This clonotype has more than one count but fewer than ten. The chain is built from TRBV10-3 and TRBJ2-7, with 14 nucleotides matching TRBD2. This CDR3 spans 15 amino acids. Germline V gives CDR1 ENHRY, CDR2 SYGVKD. The J segment lost 7 bases and the V segment lost 5 bases, leaving 7 bases of the junction unmatched. The CDR3 DNA is TGTGCCATCAGTCCAGGGACTAGCGGGAGTCGGGAGCAGTACTTC. Translating gives CAISPGTSGSREQYF.

This clonotype has more than one count but fewer than ten. The chain joins TRBV12-3 or TRBV12-4 to TRBJ2-4; perhaps TRBD2 as D (5 bases). The DNA end lines up better with TRBJ2-7; the J call may be wrong. The CDR3 is 15 residues long. In DNA form, the CDR3 reads TGTGCCAGCAGCTTTCTAGGAGGACGTTCCTACGAGCAGTACTTC. This gives the protein CASSFLGGRSYEQYF.

The chain recombines TRBV19 with TRBJ2-5; perhaps TRBD1 as D (5 bases). The assigned J gene may be wrong: the sequence end matches TRBJ2-7 better. This CDR3 contains 15 residues. Germline CDR1 reads LNHDA; CDR2 reads SQIVND (reference sequence). The CDR3 here is CASKGSSKSSYEQYF. CDR3 DNA: TGTGCCAGTAAGGGGTCGAGCAAGAGCTCCTACGAGCAGTACTTC.

The CDR3 nucleotides read TGTGCCAGCAGCTCCCGCGGGGCGAGTCAGCCCCAGCATTTT. Its protein product is CASSSRGASQPQHF. V is TRBV13 and J is TRBJ1-5, with D possibly matching TRBD1 (5 bases). Germline V lookup: CDR1 PRHDT, CDR2 FYEKMQ (reference sequence). V lost 4 bases, J lost 6 bases, and 13 bases lay in between. This CDR3 has 14 amino acids. Drawing the rest from reference TRBV13 and TRBJ1-5, the complete variable domain is AAGVIQSPRHLIKEKRETATLKCYPIPRHDTVYWYQQGPGQDPQFLISFYEKMQSDKGSIPDRFSAQQFSDYHSELNMSSLELGDSALYFCASSSRGASQPQHFGDGTRLSIL.

This clonotype was counted at least ten times. The chain uses TRBV29-1 and TRBJ1-2, with 11 bases fitting TRBD1. Trimming cost V 7 bases and J 4 bases; bases outside gene matches: 8. CDR3 size: 14 residues. Germline lookup yields CDR1 SQVTM and CDR2 ANQGSEA. The CDR3 nucleotides are TGCAGCGCTCCCGGGACAGGGGGATCCTATGGCTACACCTTC. Encoded protein: CSAPGTGGSYGYTF. Full variable domain (rest looked up from reference TRBV29-1 and TRBJ1-2): SAVISQKPSRDICQRGTSLTIQCQVDSQVTMMFWYRQQPGQSLTLIATANQGSEATYESGFVIDKFPISRPNLTFSTLTVSNMSPEDSSIYLCSAPGTGGSYGYTFGSGTRLTVV.

The chain recombines TRBV5-1 with TRBJ1-1; D gene uncertain. V was pared by 0 bases and J by 4 bases, with 13 bases between. Germline V gene sequence: CDR1 SGHRS, CDR2 YFSETQ. The CDR3 extends over 15 amino acids. The CDR3: CASSLGSPGFTEAFF. The CDR3 DNA reads TGCGCCAGCAGCTTGGGTTCCCCGGGGTTCACTGAAGCTTTCTTT.

J is TRBJ1-5 and V is TRBV28, with D possibly matching TRBD1 (6 bases). The CDR3 consists of 14 residues. V was cut by 4 bases and J by 0 bases, with 7 bases left in between. From germline, CDR1 is MDHEN and CDR2 SYDVKM. The CDR3 protein is CASSSDSSNQPQHF. DNA for the CDR3: TGTGCCAGCAGTTCGGACAGTAGCAATCAGCCCCAGCATTTT.

V is TRBV27 and J is TRBJ2-7; 13 bases line up with TRBD2. With V trimmed by 2 bases and J by 1 base, 8 bases remained unmatched. The CDR3 consists of 18 residues. Germline loops: CDR1 MNHEY, CDR2 SMNVEV (reference sequence). Here the CDR3 DNA reads TGTGCCAGCAGTTTAACAACCGGGACTAGCGGGATTTCCTACGAGCAGTACTTC. Amino acids: CASSLTTGTSGISYEQYF.

This chain links TRBV6-1 with TRBJ2-1; no reliable D call. The ends were cut back, 6 bases at V and 0 bases at J, with 15 bases in the middle. Germline-derived CDR1 and CDR2 are MNHNS and SASEGT. This CDR3 is built from 16 residues. CDR3 coding DNA: TGTGCCAGCAGCTCCCTCGACCCGAGCTCCTACAATGAGCAGTTCTTC. Its translation: CASSSLDPSSYNEQFF.

The chain carries TRBV6-1 and TRBJ2-5; D ambiguous. The end of the DNA is better explained by TRBJ2-7, so the J call may be wrong. The CDR3 is 14 residues long. Germline V gene data show CDR1 as MNHNS and CDR2 as SASEGT. CDR3 DNA: TGTGCCAATTCACCTGAAGGGAATAGTTACGAGCAGTACTTC. It yields the protein CANSPEGNSYEQYF.

The V call is TRBV12-5, the J call TRBJ1-2; 9 bases line up with TRBD1. CDR1 and CDR2 from the germline V gene are LGHNT and FRNRAP. There are 15 residues in the CDR3. Germline trimming cut 5 bases from V and 4 bases from J; bases unmatched to any gene: 8. The CDR3 loop is CASGTSTGGVYGYTF. CDR3 DNA: TGTGCTAGTGGTACCTCAACAGGGGGCGTCTATGGCTACACCTTC. Full variable domain (rest looked up from reference TRBV12-5 and TRBJ1-2): DARVTQTPRHKVTEMGQEVTMRCQPILGHNTVFWYRQTMMQGLELLAYFRNRAPLDDSGMPKDRFSAEMPDATLATLKIQPSEPRDSAVYFCASGTSTGGVYGYTFGSGTRLTVV.

This clonotype turned up a few times. The rearrangement joins TRBV29-1 to TRBJ1-1, with unresolved D. CDR3 size: 10 residues. Germline CDR1 reads SQVTM; CDR2 reads ANQGSEA. The V and J ends lost 4 bases and 4 bases respectively, with 4 bases between them. The CDR3 is CSVVVTEAFF. The CDR3 DNA reads TGCAGCGTTGTCGTCACTGAAGCTTTCTTT. Together with reference TRBV29-1 and TRBJ1-1, the CDR3 gives the full variable domain: SAVISQKPSRDICQRGTSLTIQCQVDSQVTMMFWYRQQPGQSLTLIATANQGSEATYESGFVIDKFPISRPNLTFSTLTVSNMSPEDSSIYLCSVVVTEAFFGQGTRLTVV.

V and J are TRBV7-9 and TRBJ1-5, with TRBD1 matching over 8 bases. CDR3 length: 13 residues. CDR1 is SEHNR and CDR2 is FQNEAQ in the germline V gene (reference sequence). The trim removed 4 bases at V and 7 bases at J, leaving 3 bases unmatched. The CDR3 sequence: CASSWTGYQPQHF. The CDR3 DNA sequence: TGTGCCAGCAGCTGGACAGGGTACCAGCCCCAGCATTTT. Drawing the rest from reference TRBV7-9 and TRBJ1-5, the complete variable domain is DTGVSQNPRHKITKRGQNVTFRCDPISEHNRLYWYRQTLGQGPEFLTYFQNEAQLEKSRLLSDRFSAERPKGSFSTLEIQRTEQGDSAMYLCASSWTGYQPQHFGDGTRLSIL.

There are many counts of this clonotype. The rearrangement uses TRBV20-1 and TRBJ2-1, with 11 bases identical to TRBD2. The CDR3 consists of 16 residues. Germline V gene sequence: CDR1 DFQATT, CDR2 SNEGSKA (reference sequence). With V trimmed by 7 bases and J by 5 bases, 13 bases remained unmatched. CDR3 protein: CSVSLTGTSGHNEQFF. The CDR3 bases are TGCAGTGTATCACTCACCGGGACTAGCGGCCACAATGAGCAGTTCTTC.

The V gene is TRBV10-2, the J gene TRBJ1-6; the D gene is possibly TRBD1 (6 bases). The ends were cut back, 7 bases at V and 6 bases at J, with 10 bases in the middle. The CDR3 totals 13 residues. Looked up from germline, CDR1 is WSHSY and CDR2 is SAAADI. This chain's CDR3 is CASKGTLNSPLHF. The CDR3 DNA reads TGCGCCAGCAAGGGGACACTTAATTCACCCCTCCACTTT.